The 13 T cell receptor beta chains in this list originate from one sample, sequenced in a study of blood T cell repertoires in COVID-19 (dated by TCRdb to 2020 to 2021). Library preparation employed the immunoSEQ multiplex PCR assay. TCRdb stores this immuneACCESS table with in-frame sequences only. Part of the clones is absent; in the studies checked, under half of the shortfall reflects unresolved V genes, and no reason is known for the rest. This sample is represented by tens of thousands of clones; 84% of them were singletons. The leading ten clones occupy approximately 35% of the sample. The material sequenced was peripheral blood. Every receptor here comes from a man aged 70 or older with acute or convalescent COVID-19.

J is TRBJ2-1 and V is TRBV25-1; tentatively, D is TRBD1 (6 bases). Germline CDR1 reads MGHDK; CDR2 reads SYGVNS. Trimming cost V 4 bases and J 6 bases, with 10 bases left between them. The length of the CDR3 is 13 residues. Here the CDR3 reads CASSGPDSNEQFF. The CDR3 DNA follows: TGTGCCAGCAGTGGACCGGACAGCAATGAGCAGTTCTTC.

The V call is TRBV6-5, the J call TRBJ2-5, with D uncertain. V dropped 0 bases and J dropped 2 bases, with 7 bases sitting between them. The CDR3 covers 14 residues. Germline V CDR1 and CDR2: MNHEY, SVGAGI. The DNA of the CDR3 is TGTGCCAGCAGTTACTCGCAAACTCAAGAGACCCAGTACTTC. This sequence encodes CASSYSQTQETQYF.

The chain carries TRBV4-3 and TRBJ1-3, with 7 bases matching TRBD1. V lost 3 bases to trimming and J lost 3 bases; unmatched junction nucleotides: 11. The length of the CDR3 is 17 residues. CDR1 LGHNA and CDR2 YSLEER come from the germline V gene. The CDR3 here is CASSQDLPGQFGNTIYF. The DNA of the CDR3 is TGCGCCAGCAGCCAGGACCTCCCGGGACAGTTTGGAAACACCATATATTTT.

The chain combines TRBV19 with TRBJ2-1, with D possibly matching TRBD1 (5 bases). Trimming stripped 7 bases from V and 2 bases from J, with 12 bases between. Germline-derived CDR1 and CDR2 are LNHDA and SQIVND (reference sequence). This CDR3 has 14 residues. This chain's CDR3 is CASTEQATYNEQFF. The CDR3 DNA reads TGTGCCAGTACTGAACAGGCGACCTACAATGAGCAGTTCTTC.

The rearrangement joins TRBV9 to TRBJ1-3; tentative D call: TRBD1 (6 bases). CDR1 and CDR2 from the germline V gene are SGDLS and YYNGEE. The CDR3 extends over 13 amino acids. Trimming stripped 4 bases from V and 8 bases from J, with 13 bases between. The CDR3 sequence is CASSRGGEDTIYF. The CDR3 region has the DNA TGTGCCAGCAGCCGAGGGGGGGAAGACACCATATATTTT.

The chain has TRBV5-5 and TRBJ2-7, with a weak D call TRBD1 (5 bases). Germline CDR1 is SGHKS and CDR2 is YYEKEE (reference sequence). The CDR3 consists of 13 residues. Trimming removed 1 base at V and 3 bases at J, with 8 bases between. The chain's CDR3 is CASSLQGIYEQYF. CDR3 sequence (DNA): TGTGCCAGCAGCTTGCAGGGAATCTACGAGCAGTACTTC.

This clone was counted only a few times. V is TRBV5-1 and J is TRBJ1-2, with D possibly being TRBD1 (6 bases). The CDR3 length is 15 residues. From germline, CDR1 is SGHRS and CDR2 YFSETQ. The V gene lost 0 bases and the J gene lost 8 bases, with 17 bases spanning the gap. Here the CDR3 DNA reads TGCGCCAGCAGCTTGGGTCTTTGGACAGAAAGAGGCTACACCTTC. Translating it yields CASSLGLWTERGYTF. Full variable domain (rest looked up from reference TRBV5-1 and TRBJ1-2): KAGVTQTPRYLIKTRGQQVTLSCSPISGHRSVSWYQQTPGQGLQFLFEYFSETQRNKGNFPGRFSGRQFSNSRSEMNVSTLELGDSALYLCASSLGLWTERGYTFGSGTRLTVV.

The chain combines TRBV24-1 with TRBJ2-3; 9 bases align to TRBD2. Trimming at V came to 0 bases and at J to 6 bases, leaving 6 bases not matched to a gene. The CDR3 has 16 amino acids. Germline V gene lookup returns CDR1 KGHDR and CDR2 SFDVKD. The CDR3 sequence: CATSDLAGGAADTQYF. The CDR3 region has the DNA TGTGCCACCAGTGATTTGGCGGGAGGGGCTGCGGATACGCAGTATTTT.

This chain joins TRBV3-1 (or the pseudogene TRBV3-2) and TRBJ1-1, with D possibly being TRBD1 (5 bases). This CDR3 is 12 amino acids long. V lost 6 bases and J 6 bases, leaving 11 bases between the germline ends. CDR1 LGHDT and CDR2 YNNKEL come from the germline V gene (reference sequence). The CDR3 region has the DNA TGTGCCAGCAGTCTGGGGGGGGCTGAAGCTTTCTTT. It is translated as CASSLGGAEAFF.

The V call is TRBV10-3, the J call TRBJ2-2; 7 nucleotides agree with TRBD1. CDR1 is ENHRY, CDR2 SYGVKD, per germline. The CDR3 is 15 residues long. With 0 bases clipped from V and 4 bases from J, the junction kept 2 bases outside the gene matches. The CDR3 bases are TGTGCCATCAGTGAGTCGGGACAGTTCACCGGGGAGCTGTTTTTT. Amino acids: CAISESGQFTGELFF.

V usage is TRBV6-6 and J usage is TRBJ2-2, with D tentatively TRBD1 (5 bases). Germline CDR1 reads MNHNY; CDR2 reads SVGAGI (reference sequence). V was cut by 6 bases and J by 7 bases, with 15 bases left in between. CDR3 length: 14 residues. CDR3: CASRPTDSHGELFF. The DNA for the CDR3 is TGTGCCAGCAGACCCACCGACAGTCACGGGGAGCTGTTTTTT.

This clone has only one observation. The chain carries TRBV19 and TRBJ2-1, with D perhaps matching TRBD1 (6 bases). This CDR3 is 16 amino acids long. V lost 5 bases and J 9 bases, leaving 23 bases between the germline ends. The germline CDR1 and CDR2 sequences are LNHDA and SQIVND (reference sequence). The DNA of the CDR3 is TGTGCCAGTAGTCTTGGGGGCGCCGGTGTGTATAGTGAGCAGTTCTTC. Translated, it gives CASSLGGAGVYSEQFF.

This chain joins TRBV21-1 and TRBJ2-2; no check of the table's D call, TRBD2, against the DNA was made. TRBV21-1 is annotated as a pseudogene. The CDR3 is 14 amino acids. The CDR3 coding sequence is TGTGCCAGCAGCAAAGGAAGGGAGACCGGGGAGCTGTTTTTT. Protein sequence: CASSKGRETGELFF.